The 10 T cell receptor beta chains below were found in one sample sequenced in a study of shared clonotypes between healthy human individuals. Sequencing used immunoSEQ multiplex PCR; TCRdb keeps in-frame clones, though not all of them. The sample carries hundreds of thousands of clones, 76% recorded once. The sequenced sample was PBMCs. The receptors were sampled from a woman in her 40s in good health. Some clones in this sample may be carry-over from other donors' samples.

The chain uses TRBV28 and TRBJ1-1, with 7 bases aligning to TRBD1. With 1 base clipped from V and 10 bases from J, the junction kept 6 bases outside the gene matches. Germline assignment: CDR1 MDHEN and CDR2 SYDVKM. CDR3 length: 13 residues. CDR3 in DNA: TGTGCCAGCAGTTTATCGGACAGGAGCTCAGCTTTCTTT. As protein: CASSLSDRSSAFF. Variable domain in full (rest from reference TRBV28 and TRBJ1-1): DVKVTQSSRYLVKRTGEKVFLECVQDMDHENMFWYRQDPGLGLRLIYFSYDVKMKEKGDIPEGYSVSREKKERFSLILESASTNQTSMYLCASSLSDRSSAFFGQGTRLTVV.

The rearrangement uses TRBV28 and TRBJ2-1, with no clear D. This CDR3 is built from 12 residues. V shed 5 bases and J shed 5 bases, with 7 bases lying between them. The germline gives CDR1 MDHEN, CDR2 SYDVKM. The CDR3 DNA sequence: TGTGCCAGCAGTGGACCTCACAATGAGCAGTTCTTC. Its translation: CASSGPHNEQFF.

The V and J genes are TRBV4-1 and TRBJ1-2, with D possibly TRBD1 on 6 matching bases. V lost 0 bases and J lost 8, with 19 bases in between. Germline V gene lookup returns CDR1 MGHRA and CDR2 YSYEKL. The CDR3 consists of 16 residues. DNA for the CDR3: TGCGCCAGCAGCCAAGATCTTGTGGGGGCAGGGGTAGGCTACACCTTC. It translates to CASSQDLVGAGVGYTF.

The V call is TRBV19, the J call TRBJ2-6; the match to TRBD1 covers 7 bases. The CDR3 runs 17 residues. Trimming cost V 3 bases and J 0 bases; bases outside gene matches: 5. Germline CDR1 LNHDA, CDR2 SQIVND (reference sequence). CDR3 region: CASSMRQGSSGANVLTF. The CDR3 DNA reads as TGTGCCAGTAGTATGCGACAGGGAAGCTCTGGGGCCAACGTCCTGACTTTC.

This clone came up a few times. The chain joins TRBV27 to TRBJ2-3; maybe TRBD2 (6 bases). This CDR3 has 13 amino acids. Germline V gives CDR1 MNHEY, CDR2 SMNVEV (reference sequence). V was clipped by 6 bases and J by 3 bases, with 10 bases between them. In DNA form, the CDR3 reads TGTGCCAGCAGATTTCTAGCGACAGATACGCAGTATTTT. Translated, it gives CASRFLATDTQYF.

The chain couples TRBV5-1 to TRBJ2-3; 7 nucleotides agree with TRBD2. V gave up 4 bases and J gave up 1 base; unmatched junction bases: 15. Germline V lookup: CDR1 SGHRS, CDR2 YFSETQ. CDR3 size: 18 residues. Here the CDR3 reads CASSLQGTSVGGTDTQYF. CDR3 nucleotide sequence: TGCGCCAGCAGCCTCCAGGGAACTAGCGTCGGAGGCACAGATACGCAGTATTTT.

Only a few counts were recorded for this clone. The chain uses TRBV5-1 and TRBJ1-5; D perhaps matches TRBD1 (5 bases). CDR1 SGHRS and CDR2 YFSETQ come from the germline V gene. The CDR3 consists of 13 residues. Trimming cost V 2 bases and J 5 bases, with 8 bases left between them. CDR3: CASSLGVDQPQHF. The CDR3, as DNA: TGCGCCAGCAGCTTAGGGGTTGATCAGCCCCAGCATTTT.

This clone has more than one count but fewer than ten. The chain employs TRBV6-5 and TRBJ2-7, with 11 bases aligning to TRBD2. The germline gives CDR1 MNHEY, CDR2 SVGAGI. The length of the CDR3 is 15 residues. The ends lost 4 bases at V and 5 bases at J; junction bases unmatched: 7. The DNA of the CDR3 is TGTGCCAGCAGTTTAATAGCGGGAGGGCCCAACGAGCAGTACTTC. Its protein is CASSLIAGGPNEQYF.

In this sample, this clone turned up once. The chain joins TRBV29-1 to TRBJ2-5; 7 bases map to TRBD2. Germline V CDR1 and CDR2: SQVTM, ANQGSEA. The CDR3 length is 14 residues. The junction had 9 bases not matched to a gene; V was cut back by 6 bases and J by 2 bases. The CDR3 bases are TGCAGCGTGAATACCCGCGGGAGTCAAGAGACCCAGTACTTC. Translation gives CSVNTRGSQETQYF.

In DNA form, the CDR3 reads TGTGCCAGCAGCTCCCGGGACAGGAAAGAGACCCAGTACTTC. It is translated as CASSSRDRKETQYF. This chain uses TRBV7-9 with TRBJ2-5; 8 positions agree with TRBD1. The CDR3 extends over 14 amino acids. V shed 4 bases, J shed 3 bases, and the junction held 4 bases outside the gene matches. Per the germline V gene, CDR1 is SEHNR and CDR2 is FQNEAQ (reference sequence).